The rows below give T cell receptor beta chains drawn from one sample of a study of cytomegalovirus exposure and HLA in healthy donors. The protocol was immunoSEQ multiplex PCR, while the TCRdb copy is restricted to in-frame clones and leaves out a portion. The table lists some 75,000 clones. Sequencing was performed on PBMCs. The receptors originated from a female donor in good health and CMV-seropositive. CDR3s include the opening cysteine and the closing phenylalanine or tryptophan. A D gene is named only where the DNA matches it firmly.

>TRBJ2-1|TRBV7-2|TRBD1
TGTGCCAGCAGTAACCTGACAGGGTCTCGTATCAATGAGCAGTTCTTC
CASSNLTGSRINEQFF
>TRBJ1-6|TRBV6-6|-
TGTGCCAGCAGTCTCCCTCTGGAGGGCTATAATTCACCCCTCCACTTT
CASSLPLEGYNSPLHF
>TRBJ1-1|TRBV6-6|TRBD1
TGTGCCAGCAGATTCCTAGACAGGGCCACTGAAGCTTTCTTT
CASRFLDRATEAFF
>TRBJ2-7|TRBV28|-
TGTGCCATCCCCGAACAGTCCTACGAGCAGTACTTC
CAIPEQSYEQYF
>TRBJ2-7|TRBV6-6|TRBD1
TGTGCCAGCAAGTGGACAGGGGCTCCCTACGAGCAGTACTTC
CASKWTGAPYEQYF
>TRBJ2-5|TRBV6-1|TRBD2
TGTGCCAGCAGTGAAGCTGCCTGGGGGACTAGTGCAGAGACCCAGTACTTC
CASSEAAWGTSAETQYF
>TRBJ1-4|TRBV21-1|-
TGTGCCAGCAGCAGCCCGCTTGGAGCAACTAATGAAAAACTGTTTTTT
CASSSPLGATNEKLFF
>TRBJ2-7|TRBV6-6|TRBD2
TGTGCCAGCAGTTCCCTCCCAACTAGCGTCGAGCAGTACTTC
CASSSLPTSVEQYF
>TRBJ2-1|TRBV18|TRBD2
TGTGCCAGCTCCCTGACTAGCGGGAGGGCCGCGTACAATGAGCAGTTCTTC
CASSLTSGRAAYNEQFF
>TRBJ1-2|TRBV4-1|TRBD1
TGCGCCAGCAGCCCCGACAGGGATCCAGTGGGCTCCCCTGGTGGCTACACCTTC
CASSPDRDPVGSPGGYTF
>TRBJ2-5|TRBV4-2|-
TGTGCCAGCAGCCAAGGCATTCCGGGGGAAGGGGAGACCCAGTACTTC
CASSQGIPGEGETQYF
>TRBJ1-5|TRBV27|TRBD1
TGTGCCAGCAGTTTCGAGTGGACAGGCAGAAATCAGCCCCAGCATTTT
CASSFEWTGRNQPQHF
>TRBJ1-3|TRBV9|TRBD1
TGTGCCAGCAGCGTAGGACAGGGGAGCTCTGGAAACACCATATATTTT
CASSVGQGSSGNTIYF
>TRBJ2-7|TRBV9|-
TGTGCCAGCAGCGACCGCGGGACAGATTTCTACGAGCAGTACTTC
CASSDRGTDFYEQYF
>TRBJ1-3|TRBV30|-
TGTGCCTGGACGCCTACGTATTCTGGAAACACCATATATTTT
CAWTPTYSGNTIYF
>TRBJ1-4|TRBV7-9|-
TGTGCCAGCAGCCCCCCAGGCGTGAGTAATGAAAAACTGTTTTTT
CASSPPGVSNEKLFF
>TRBJ2-3|TRBV19|TRBD2
TGTGCCAGTAGTTCGCGGAAAGGACGAACCGTAGCGGGAGTACCCACAGATACGCAGTATTTT
CASSSRKGRTVAGVPTDTQYF
>TRBJ1-6|TRBV4-3|-
TGCGCCAGCAGCCCCGGGACCTGGGGGGGTTCACCCCTCCACTTT
CASSPGTWGGSPLHF
>TRBJ2-7|TRBV5-1|-
TGCGCCAGCAGCACGGATGGGCCGTACGAGCAGTACTTC
CASSTDGPYEQYF
>TRBJ2-1|TRBV19|TRBD2
TGTGCCAGTAGTAAGTCTCAAGGGGCTAGCGGGAGCCGCAATGAGCAGTTCTTC
CASSKSQGASGSRNEQFF
>TRBJ2-3|TRBV7-2|-
TGTGCCAGCAGCTTACAGCCACTAACGGCAGATACGCAGTATTTT
CASSLQPLTADTQYF
>TRBJ1-2|TRBV30|TRBD1
TGTGCCTGGAGTCAGGAAGGAACCGGGACAGGGAATGGCTACACCTTC
CAWSQEGTGTGNGYTF
>TRBJ1-1|TRBV4-1|-
TGCGCCAGCAGCCAAGTTCGACGGGACACTGAAGCTTTCTTT
CASSQVRRDTEAFF
>TRBJ2-1|TRBV4-3|-
TGCGCCAGCAGCCAAGGTCTGGAGTTACGTGAGCAGTTCTTC
CASSQGLELREQFF
>TRBJ2-7|TRBV6-1|TRBD1
TGTGCCAGCAGTAAGGGACAGGGGGCCTACGAGCAGTACTTC
CASSKGQGAYEQYF
>TRBJ1-5|TRBV7-2|-
TGTGCCAGCAGCCCCTATAGTAGCAATCAGCCCCAGCATTTT
CASSPYSSNQPQHF
>TRBJ2-1|TRBV18|-
TGTGCCAGCTCACCGGCGGGGGCGTCGGATGAGCAGTTCTTC
CASSPAGASDEQFF
>TRBJ1-1|TRBV7-6|-
TGTGCCAGCAGCTTAGTGCAGGGCGCAGCTTTCTTT
CASSLVQGAAFF
>TRBJ1-4|TRBV5-5|TRBD1
TGTGCCAGCAGCTTTGAAAGACAGGGGGCTAATGAAAAACTGTTTTTT
CASSFERQGANEKLFF
>TRBJ2-2|TRBV11-3|-
TGTGCCAGCAGCTTCGGACAGTACACCGGGGAGCTGTTTTTT
CASSFGQYTGELFF
>TRBJ1-1|TRBV29-1|-
TGCAGCGTTGCGGGGGGAGACAGACCCATGAACACTGAAGCTTTCTTT
CSVAGGDRPMNTEAFF
>TRBJ1-4|TRBV7-8|-
TGTGCCAGCAGCCCTACGGGGGTGAATGAAAAACTGTTTTTT
CASSPTGVNEKLFF
>TRBJ2-4|TRBV5-1|TRBD1
TGCGCCAGCAGCTTTACAGGGGGATGGGGCAAAAACATTCAGTACTTC
CASSFTGGWGKNIQYF
>TRBJ2-3|TRBV5-4|TRBD1
TGTGCCAGCAGCGCGGACAGGGCAAACTTACTCCCCACAGATACGCAGTATTTT
CASSADRANLLPTDTQYF
>TRBJ1-2|TRBV5-6|TRBD1
TGTGCCAGCAACATCGACAGGGACTATGGCTACACCTTC
CASNIDRDYGYTF
>TRBJ1-2|TRBV30|-
TGTGCCTGGAGTGTGGCGGGGATCTATGGCTACACCTTC
CAWSVAGIYGYTF
>TRBJ2-5|TRBV9|TRBD2
TGTGCCGGCAGCGCTAGCGGGAGAGGCGGAGAGACCCAGTACTTC
CAGSASGRGGETQYF
>TRBJ2-7|TRBV11-2|-
TGTGCCAGCAGCTTATCTCCTAGTACGTACGAGCAGTACTTC
CASSLSPSTYEQYF
>TRBJ1-4|TRBV15|TRBD1
TGTGCCACCAGCAGAGATATTGACGGACAGGGTCAGTCCAAAGTGGGAAAACTGTTTTTT
CATSRDIDGQGQSKVGKLFF